Here is one T cell receptor beta chain with its context. This record belongs to a study of Ad26.COV2.S vaccination and SARS-CoV-2 variants. Treatment described: about 20 received Ad26.COV2.S at low or high dose, single or two shots; five or six received placebo; per-sample allocation not given. Samples analyzed were those drawn on day 63 after the first vaccine or placebo injection. This CDR3 contains 12 residues. Generated by immunoSEQ multiplex PCR, the TCRdb table keeps only in-frame clones and is missing some. Of about 460,000 clones listed, nearly 90% are singletons. Source: peripheral blood, taken in a trial of Ad26.COV2.S vaccine versus placebo. This sequence joins TRBV21-1 and TRBJ2-7; the table calls TRBD1, which could not be checked here. TRBV21-1 is assigned pseudogene status. This sequence originates from a person aged 18-65 years who received the Ad26.COV2.S COVID-19 vaccine or a placebo. The CDR3 protein is CATPGQGKGQYF. CDR3 bases: TGTGCCACCCCGGGACAGGGAAAGGGGCAGTACTTC.